The TCR beta chain described here comes from a study of OX40 agonist ivuxolimab in advanced cancers. Across the study: Patients were treated with ivuxolimab, an agonistic anti-OX40 (CD134) antibody. Patients were infused with ivuxolimab every 2 weeks at 0.01 to 10 mg/kg.

Concerning this clone: Antigen specificity is unknown.

The CDR3 spans 16 residues. CDR1 is MNHNS, CDR2 SASEGT, per germline. V was shortened by 2 bases and J by 9 bases, with 20 bases between the two germline ends. Findings and caveats of the study: Compared with CD4+, CD8+ T cells on average had more expanded clones. Also present in some nonresponders was a low level of normalized T-cell clonal expansion.

Here immunoSEQ multiplex PCR was the method, and the copy in TCRdb shows in-frame clones only, minus some. The sample lists around 66,000 clones; 85% were seen once. The gene calls are TRBV6-1 and TRBJ2-4; D perhaps matches TRBD1 (5 bases). The input for sequencing was CD4+ or CD8+ T cells sorted from blood, taken in a trial of the OX40 agonist ivuxolimab. This clonotype was sampled from an adult with an advanced solid tumor such as melanoma, head and neck, liver or kidney cancer. CDR3: CASSEMGLSIWGIQYF. The CDR3 nucleotides are TGTGCCAGCAGTGAAATGGGGCTCTCAATCTGGGGCATTCAGTACTTC.